What follows are 21 T cell receptor beta chains derived from one specimen sequenced in a study of blood T cell repertoires in COVID-19. Profiling relied on immunoSEQ multiplex PCR, and the TCRdb table lists in-frame clones only, not all of them. Of over 200,000 clones in the sample, 80% to 85% are singletons; the top ten hold approximately 5%. The sample comprised peripheral blood. The receptors were sampled from a human donor in a cohort sampled during active COVID-19.

This clone was counted only a few times. The chain has TRBV4-1 and TRBJ2-7; 9 bases map to TRBD1. After removal of 1 base from V and 0 bases from J, the junction contained 7 bases not matched to a gene. The germline gives CDR1 MGHRA, CDR2 YSYEKL. This CDR3 is 17 amino acids long. CDR3 loop: CASSQVRGQGSSYEQYF. CDR3 nucleotides: TGCGCCAGCAGCCAAGTTCGGGGACAGGGTAGCTCCTACGAGCAGTACTTC.

The chain carries TRBV6-4 and TRBJ1-1; D call uncertain. This CDR3 comprises 13 residues. The V end lost 3 bases, the J end lost 2 bases, and 7 bases lay between the germline ends. Germline CDR1 and CDR2: MRHNA and SNTAGT. In DNA form, the CDR3 reads TGTGCCAGCAGTGAACACTATAACACTGAAGCTTTCTTT. Its translation is CASSEHYNTEAFF.

Remarks on this clone: One end of the junction is discordant with germline, which a read error may explain. V and J are TRBV9 and TRBJ1-1, with 10 nucleotides matching TRBD1. The CDR3 sequence is 15 residues long. CDR1 SGDLS and CDR2 YYNGEE come from the germline V gene. The CDR3 loop is CASSPGTGANAEAFF. As DNA, the CDR3 is TGTGCCAGCAGCCCCGGGACAGGGGCGAACGCTGAAGCTTTCTTT.

This clone was seen a handful of times. The chain links TRBV5-1 to TRBJ1-4; D not certain. V gave up 4 bases and J gave up 5 bases, with 15 bases separating them. The CDR3 covers 15 residues. Germline V gene sequence: CDR1 SGHRS, CDR2 YFSETQ. The CDR3 nucleotides read TGCGCCAGCAGCAATAATCCCGGAGCAAATGAAAAACTGTTTTTT. Encoded protein: CASSNNPGANEKLFF. The variable domain in full, completed from reference TRBV5-1 and TRBJ1-4, reads KAGVTQTPRYLIKTRGQQVTLSCSPISGHRSVSWYQQTPGQGLQFLFEYFSETQRNKGNFPGRFSGRQFSNSRSEMNVSTLELGDSALYLCASSNNPGANEKLFFGSGTQLSVL.

The chain is built from TRBV15 and TRBJ1-2, with 7 bases identical to TRBD1. Germline trimming cut 8 bases from V and 4 bases from J; bases unmatched to any gene: 4. CDR1 LNHNV and CDR2 YYDKDF come from the germline V gene (reference sequence). CDR3 size: 12 residues. CDR3 in amino acids: CATFSGGYGYTF. CDR3 in DNA: TGTGCCACCTTTTCAGGGGGCTATGGCTACACCTTC.

The V and J genes are TRBV10-3 and TRBJ2-5, with TRBD2 matching 10 bases. The CDR3 is 16 amino acids. The germline V gene encodes CDR1 ENHRY and CDR2 SYGVKD. With V trimmed by 6 bases and J by 6 bases, 13 bases remained unmatched. CDR3 sequence: CAISSPLAGVTKTQYF. The DNA for the CDR3 is TGTGCCATCAGCTCACCCCTAGCGGGAGTTACCAAGACCCAGTACTTC.

This clone occurred once. The CDR3 here is CASRTGGAGYGYTF. The CDR3, as DNA: TGTGCCAGTAGAACAGGGGGCGCCGGCTATGGCTACACCTTC. The chain combines TRBV19 with TRBJ1-2, with 9 bases identical to TRBD1. The CDR3 spans 14 residues. The junction had 6 bases not matched to a gene; V was cut back by 6 bases and J by 4 bases. CDR1 is LNHDA and CDR2 is SQIVND in the germline V gene (reference sequence).

The J gene is TRBJ2-5, the V gene TRBV29-1; D may be TRBD2 (6 bases). The V gene's germline CDR1 is SQVTM and CDR2 ANQGSEA. The CDR3 runs to 13 residues. The V end lost 4 bases, the J end lost 5 bases, and 14 bases lay between the germline ends. The CDR3 region has the DNA TGCAGCGTTGGGGGGGTACTAAGGGAGACCCAGTACTTC. Protein sequence: CSVGGVLRETQYF.

The J gene is TRBJ2-1, the V gene TRBV7-9, with D perhaps TRBD2 (5 bases). The CDR3 is made up of 12 amino acids. V dropped 1 base and J dropped 10 bases, with 8 bases sitting between them. Germline CDR1 and CDR2: SEHNR and FQNEAQ (reference sequence). The CDR3 reads CASSLVAREQFF. The DNA for the CDR3 is TGTGCCAGCAGCTTAGTAGCGCGGGAGCAGTTCTTC.

In its sample, this clone was seen once. The V gene is TRBV13, the J gene TRBJ1-2; 7 bases agree with TRBD1. J gave up 6 bases and V 5 bases, and 9 bases lay outside the gene matches. The CDR3 consists of 14 residues. The germline CDR1 and CDR2 sequences are PRHDT and FYEKMQ (reference sequence). CDR3 in amino acids: CASSQAHRGNGYTF. The CDR3 DNA is TGTGCCAGCAGCCAAGCCCACAGGGGAAATGGCTACACCTTC.

The count of this clone is one. This chain joins TRBV6-2 or TRBV6-3 and TRBJ2-7, with D possibly matching TRBD2 (5 bases). Germline values: CDR1 MNHEY, CDR2 SVGEGT. V lost 5 bases and J lost 1, with 12 bases in between. CDR3 length: 14 amino acids. CDR3 region: CASSMLSGSYEQYF. CDR3 nucleotide sequence: TGTGCCAGCAGTATGCTAAGCGGATCCTACGAGCAGTACTTC.

The chain combines TRBV19 with TRBJ2-3, with D hard to call. V was pared by 8 bases and J by 2 bases, with 11 bases between. This CDR3 spans 13 amino acids. In germline, CDR1 is LNHDA, CDR2 SQIVND (reference sequence). The CDR3 spells CASVGWPTDTQYF. CDR3 in DNA: TGTGCCAGTGTTGGCTGGCCCACAGATACGCAGTATTTT. Full variable domain (outside the CDR3, taken from reference TRBV19 and TRBJ2-3): DGGITQSPKYLFRKEGQNVTLSCEQNLNHDAMYWYRQDPGQGLRLIYYSQIVNDFQKGDIAEGYSVSREKKESFPLTVTSAQKNPTAFYLCASVGWPTDTQYFGPGTRLTVL.

The sample holds a few counts of this clone. This chain joins TRBV29-1 and TRBJ1-5; TRBD1 is a possible D gene (5 bases). This CDR3 comprises 14 residues. The ends were cut back, 6 bases at V and 2 bases at J, with 14 bases in the middle. CDR1 is SQVTM and CDR2 is ANQGSEA in the germline V gene. The CDR3 DNA follows: TGCAGCGTCGGCGGGACTCAAGGCAATCAGCCCCAGCATTTT. Translating it yields CSVGGTQGNQPQHF.

The J gene is TRBJ1-3, the V gene TRBV27; 9 bases map to TRBD1. Germline V gene sequence: CDR1 MNHEY, CDR2 SMNVEV (reference sequence). J gave up 4 bases and V 0 bases, and 4 bases lay outside the gene matches. CDR3 length equals 16 residues. The CDR3 sequence: CASSLSGTGKGNTIYF. The CDR3 DNA reads TGTGCCAGCAGTTTATCCGGGACAGGGAAGGGAAACACCATATATTTT.

This rearrangement joins TRBV9 to TRBJ2-2, with TRBD1 as a possible D gene (6 bases). This CDR3 is 15 amino acids long. V lost 4 bases and J 2 bases, leaving 12 bases between the germline ends. Germline CDR1 is SGDLS and CDR2 is YYNGEE. DNA of the CDR3: TGTGCCAGCAGCCCAACGGGACAAAACACCGGGGAGCTGTTTTTT. Translated, it gives CASSPTGQNTGELFF.

The genes are TRBV4-3 and TRBJ1-4, with D tentatively TRBD1 (5 bases). CDR1 is LGHNA and CDR2 is YSLEER in the germline V gene. V was trimmed by 4 bases and J by 2 bases, leaving 14 bases between them. The CDR3 covers 16 residues. Written as DNA, the CDR3 is TGCGCCAGCAGCCCTCACCCAGGGTCTACTAATGAAAAACTGTTTTTT. Translation: CASSPHPGSTNEKLFF.

The chain uses TRBV12-3 or TRBV12-4 and TRBJ2-7; 7 bases line up with TRBD1. The CDR3 loop spans 12 amino acids. The ends lost 7 bases at V and 2 bases at J; junction bases unmatched: 2. In DNA form, the CDR3 reads TGTGCCAGCACAGGGGGAACCTACGAGCAGTACTTC. Translation gives CASTGGTYEQYF.

The chain uses TRBV11-2 and TRBJ2-7, with 8 bases aligning to TRBD2. This CDR3 region has 15 residues. Germline V lookup: CDR1 SGHAT, CDR2 FQNNGV. V was pared by 2 bases and J by 4 bases, with 7 bases of the junction left unmatched. Here the CDR3 DNA reads TGTGCCAGCAGCTTAACGGGAGGGCCTACTTACGAGCAGTACTTC. As protein: CASSLTGGPTYEQYF.

This clone was seen more than once but under ten times. The chain recombines TRBV7-8 with TRBJ2-7, with TRBD2 matching over 7 bases. The CDR3 is 16 residues long. Germline V gene lookup returns CDR1 SGHVS and CDR2 FQNEAQ. V dropped 8 bases and J dropped 0; count of bases not matched to a gene: 13. The CDR3 region has the DNA TGTGCCAGCGGGGGGGACCTCCTAAATCCCTCCTACGAGCAGTACTTC. Translated, it gives CASGGDLLNPSYEQYF.

The CDR3 region has the DNA TGTGCCAGCAGGCCCCGGACAGGGGATGAAAAACTGTTTTTT. This codes for CASRPRTGDEKLFF. The chain is built from TRBV3-1 (or the pseudogene TRBV3-2) and TRBJ1-4; 9 bases are shared with TRBD1. Per the germline V gene, CDR1 is LGHDT and CDR2 is YNNKEL (reference sequence). Unmatched junction bases numbered 5, after V lost 6 bases and J lost 6 bases. CDR3 length equals 14 residues.

The chain carries TRBV25-1 and TRBJ2-2; 9 nucleotides agree with TRBD1. CDR3 size: 17 residues. Germline-derived CDR1 and CDR2 are MGHDK and SYGVNS. Germline trimming cut 11 bases from V and 6 bases from J; bases unmatched to any gene: 19. In DNA form, the CDR3 reads TGTGCCGTCCATGGCCGGGACAGGGCGTTCTTCGCCGGGGAGCTGTTTTTT. It translates to CAVHGRDRAFFAGELFF.